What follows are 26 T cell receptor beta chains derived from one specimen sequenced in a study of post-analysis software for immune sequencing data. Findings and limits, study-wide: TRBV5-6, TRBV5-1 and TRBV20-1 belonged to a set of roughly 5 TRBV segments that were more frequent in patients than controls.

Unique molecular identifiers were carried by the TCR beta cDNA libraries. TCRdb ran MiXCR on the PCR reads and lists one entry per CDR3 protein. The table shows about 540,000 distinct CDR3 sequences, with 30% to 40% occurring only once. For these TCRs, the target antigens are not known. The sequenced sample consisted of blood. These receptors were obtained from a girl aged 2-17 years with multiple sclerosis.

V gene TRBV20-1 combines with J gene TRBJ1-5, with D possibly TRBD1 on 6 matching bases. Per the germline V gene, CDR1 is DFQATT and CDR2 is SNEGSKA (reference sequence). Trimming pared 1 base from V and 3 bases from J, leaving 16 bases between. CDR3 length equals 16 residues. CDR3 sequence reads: CSARVGRGAANQPQHF. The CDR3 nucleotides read TGCAGTGCTAGAGTGGGGAGGGGGGCGGCCAATCAGCCCCAGCATTTT.

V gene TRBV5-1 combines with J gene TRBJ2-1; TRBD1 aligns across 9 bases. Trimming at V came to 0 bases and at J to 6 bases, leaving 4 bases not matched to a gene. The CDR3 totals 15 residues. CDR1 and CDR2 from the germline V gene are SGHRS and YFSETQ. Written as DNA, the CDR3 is TGCGCCAGCAGCTTGGCTGGACAGGGGTTCAATGAGCAGTTCTTC. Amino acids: CASSLAGQGFNEQFF.

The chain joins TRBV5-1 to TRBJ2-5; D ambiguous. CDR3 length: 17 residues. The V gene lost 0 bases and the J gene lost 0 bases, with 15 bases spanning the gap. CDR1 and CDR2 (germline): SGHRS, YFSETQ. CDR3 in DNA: TGCGCCAGCAGCTTGGGATTTGGTTCAGCTTACCAAGAGACCCAGTACTTC. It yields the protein CASSLGFGSAYQETQYF.

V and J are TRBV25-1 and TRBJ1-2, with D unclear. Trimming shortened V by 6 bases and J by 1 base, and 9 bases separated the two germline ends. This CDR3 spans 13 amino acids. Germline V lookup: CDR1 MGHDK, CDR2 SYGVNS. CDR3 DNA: TGTGCCAGCAGCAACCTCCGTAACTATGGCTACACCTTC. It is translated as CASSNLRNYGYTF.

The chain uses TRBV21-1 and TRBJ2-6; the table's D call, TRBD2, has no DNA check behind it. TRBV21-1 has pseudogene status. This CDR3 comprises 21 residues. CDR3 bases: TGTGCCAGCACCTACTCCTCGGTATGGGGAGGGGAGGCCTCTGGGGCCAACGTCCTGACTTTC. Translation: CASTYSSVWGGEASGANVLTF.

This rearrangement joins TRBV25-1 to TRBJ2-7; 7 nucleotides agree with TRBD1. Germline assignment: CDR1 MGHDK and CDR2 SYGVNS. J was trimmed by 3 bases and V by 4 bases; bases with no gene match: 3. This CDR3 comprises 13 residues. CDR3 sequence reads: CASSGGTDYEQYF. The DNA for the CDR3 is TGTGCCAGCAGTGGGGGGACAGACTACGAGCAGTACTTC.

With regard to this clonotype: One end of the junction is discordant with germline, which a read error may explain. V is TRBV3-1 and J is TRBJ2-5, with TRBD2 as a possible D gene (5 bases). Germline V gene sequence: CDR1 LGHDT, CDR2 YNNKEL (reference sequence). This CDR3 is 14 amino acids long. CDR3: CPSSLTEGGETQYF. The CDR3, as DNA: TGTCCCAGCAGCCTCACTGAGGGTGGCGAGACCCAGTACTTC.

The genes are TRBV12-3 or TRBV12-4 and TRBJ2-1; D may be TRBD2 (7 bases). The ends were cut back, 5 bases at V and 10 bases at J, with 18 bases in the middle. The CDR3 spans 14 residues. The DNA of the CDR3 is TGTGCCAGCAGTCCTACGGGGGGCTGGGGGGAGCAGTTCTTC. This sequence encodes CASSPTGGWGEQFF.

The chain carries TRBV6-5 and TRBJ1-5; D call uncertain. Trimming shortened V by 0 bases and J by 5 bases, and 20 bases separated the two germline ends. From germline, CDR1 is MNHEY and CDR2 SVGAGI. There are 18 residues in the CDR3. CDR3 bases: TGTGCCAGCAGTTACTCGCTCCCCTCGTGGAACTCCGATCAGCCCCAGCATTTT. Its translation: CASSYSLPSWNSDQPQHF.

CDR3 in DNA: TGTGCCATCAGTCGACAGGGAAACACCGGGGAGCTGTTTTTT. Translation gives CAISRQGNTGELFF. The gene calls are TRBV10-3 and TRBJ2-2, with TRBD1 matching 7 bases. V shed 5 bases and J 2 bases; nucleotides not matched to a gene: 2. The CDR3 contains 14 residues. Germline CDR1 and CDR2: ENHRY and SYGVKD.

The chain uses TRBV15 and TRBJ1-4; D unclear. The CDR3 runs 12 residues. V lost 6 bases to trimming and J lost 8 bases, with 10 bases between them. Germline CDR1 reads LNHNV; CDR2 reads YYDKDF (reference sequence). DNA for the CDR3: TGTGCCACCAGTAGCCCACCCGAAAAACTGTTTTTT. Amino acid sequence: CATSSPPEKLFF.

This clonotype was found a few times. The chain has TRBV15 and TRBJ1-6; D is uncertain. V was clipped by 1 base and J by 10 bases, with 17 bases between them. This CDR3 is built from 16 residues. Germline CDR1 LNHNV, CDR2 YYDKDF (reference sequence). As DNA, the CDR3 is TGTGCCACCAGCAGAGTGACGCGAGCCCTCGCCTCACCCCTCCACTTT. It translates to CATSRVTRALASPLHF.

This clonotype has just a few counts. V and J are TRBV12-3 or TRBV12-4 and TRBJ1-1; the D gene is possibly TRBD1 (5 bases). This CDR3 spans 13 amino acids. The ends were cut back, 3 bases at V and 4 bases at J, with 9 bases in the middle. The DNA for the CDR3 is TGTGCCAGCAGTTTCGGGGGGGTCACTGAAGCTTTCTTT. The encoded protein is CASSFGGVTEAFF.

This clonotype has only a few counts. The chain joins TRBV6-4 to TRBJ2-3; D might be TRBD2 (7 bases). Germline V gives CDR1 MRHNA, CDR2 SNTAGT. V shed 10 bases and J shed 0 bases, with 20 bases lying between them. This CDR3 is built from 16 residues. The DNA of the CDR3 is TGTGCCACCTGGGAGGGCCTTCAGGGGAGCACAGATACGCAGTATTTT. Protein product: CATWEGLQGSTDTQYF.

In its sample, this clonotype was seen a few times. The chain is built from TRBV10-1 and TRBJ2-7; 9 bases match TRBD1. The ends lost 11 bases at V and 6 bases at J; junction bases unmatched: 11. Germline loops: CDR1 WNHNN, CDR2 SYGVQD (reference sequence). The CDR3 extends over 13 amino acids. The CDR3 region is CAGTSDRGTEQYF. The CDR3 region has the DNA TGCGCCGGGACTTCGGACAGGGGCACCGAGCAGTACTTC.

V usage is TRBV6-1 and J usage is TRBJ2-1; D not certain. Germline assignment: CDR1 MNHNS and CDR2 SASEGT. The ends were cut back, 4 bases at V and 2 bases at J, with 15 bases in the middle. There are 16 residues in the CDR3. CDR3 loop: CASSAYYVLTYNEQFF. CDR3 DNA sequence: TGTGCCAGCAGTGCCTACTACGTACTCACCTACAATGAGCAGTTCTTC.

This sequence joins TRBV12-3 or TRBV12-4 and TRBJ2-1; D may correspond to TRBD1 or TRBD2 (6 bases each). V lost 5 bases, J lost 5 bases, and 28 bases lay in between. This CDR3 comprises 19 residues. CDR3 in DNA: TGTGCCAGCAGTCCTTACACCCCGGGGGCCCACAGATTTAACAATGAGCAGTTCTTC. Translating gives CASSPYTPGAHRFNNEQFF.

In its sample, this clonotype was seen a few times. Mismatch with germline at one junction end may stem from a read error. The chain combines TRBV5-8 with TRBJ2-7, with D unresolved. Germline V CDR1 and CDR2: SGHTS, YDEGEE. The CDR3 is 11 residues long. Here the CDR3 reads CASSFPYEQYF. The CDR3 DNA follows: TGTGCCAGCAGCTTCCCCTACGAGCAGTACTTT.

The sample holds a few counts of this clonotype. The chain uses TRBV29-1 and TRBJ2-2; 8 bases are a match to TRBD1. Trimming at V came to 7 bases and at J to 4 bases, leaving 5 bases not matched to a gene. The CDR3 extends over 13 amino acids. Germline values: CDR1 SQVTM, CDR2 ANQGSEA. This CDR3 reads CSGRTGRTGELFF. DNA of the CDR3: TGCAGCGGGCGGACAGGGCGCACCGGGGAGCTGTTTTTT.

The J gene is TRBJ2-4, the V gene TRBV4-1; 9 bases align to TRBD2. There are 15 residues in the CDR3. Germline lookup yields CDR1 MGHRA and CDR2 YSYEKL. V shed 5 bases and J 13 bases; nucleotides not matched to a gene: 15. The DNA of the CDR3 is TGCGCCAGCAGCGTGACTCCTAGCGGGGCTGGGGAGCAGTACTTC. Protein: CASSVTPSGAGEQYF.

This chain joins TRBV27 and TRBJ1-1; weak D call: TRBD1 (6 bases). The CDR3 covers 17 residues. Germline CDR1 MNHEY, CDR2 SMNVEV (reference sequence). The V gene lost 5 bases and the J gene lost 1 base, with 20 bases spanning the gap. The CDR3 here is CASSPRTALLGNTEAFF. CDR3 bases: TGTGCCAGCAGTCCCCGGACAGCCCTACTGGGGAACACTGAAGCTTTCTTT.

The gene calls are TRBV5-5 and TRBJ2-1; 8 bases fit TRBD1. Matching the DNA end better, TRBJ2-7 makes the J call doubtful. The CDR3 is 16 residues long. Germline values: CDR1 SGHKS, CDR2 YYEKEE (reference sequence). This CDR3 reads CASSLAQGANYNEQYF. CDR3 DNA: TGTGCCAGCAGCTTGGCTCAGGGGGCTAATTACAATGAGCAGTACTTC.

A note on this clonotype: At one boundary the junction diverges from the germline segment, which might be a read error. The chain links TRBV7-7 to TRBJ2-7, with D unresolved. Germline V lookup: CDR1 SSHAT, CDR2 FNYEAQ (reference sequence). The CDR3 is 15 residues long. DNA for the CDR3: TGTGCTAGCAGCTCCAGCCCGGGCGCAAACAGTGAGCAGTACTTC. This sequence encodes CASSSSPGANSEQYF. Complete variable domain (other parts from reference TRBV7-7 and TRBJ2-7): GAGVSQSPRYKVTKRGQDVTLRCDPISSHATLYWYQQALGQGPEFLTYFNYEAQPDKSGLPSDRFSAERPEGSISTLTIQRTEQRDSAMYRCASSSSPGANSEQYFGPGTRLTVT.

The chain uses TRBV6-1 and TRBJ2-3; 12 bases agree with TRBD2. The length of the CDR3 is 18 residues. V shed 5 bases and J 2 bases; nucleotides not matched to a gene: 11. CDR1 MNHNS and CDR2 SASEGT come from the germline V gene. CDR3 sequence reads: CASSPLPPSGGATDTQYF. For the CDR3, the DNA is TGTGCCAGCAGTCCACTTCCACCTAGCGGGGGGGCCACAGATACGCAGTATTTT.

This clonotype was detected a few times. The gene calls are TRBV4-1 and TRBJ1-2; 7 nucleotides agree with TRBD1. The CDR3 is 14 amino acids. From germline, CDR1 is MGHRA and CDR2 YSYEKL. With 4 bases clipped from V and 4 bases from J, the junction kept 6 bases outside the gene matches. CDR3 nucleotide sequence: TGCGCCAGCAGCCTATCGGACAGGTTCTATGGCTACACCTTC. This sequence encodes CASSLSDRFYGYTF.

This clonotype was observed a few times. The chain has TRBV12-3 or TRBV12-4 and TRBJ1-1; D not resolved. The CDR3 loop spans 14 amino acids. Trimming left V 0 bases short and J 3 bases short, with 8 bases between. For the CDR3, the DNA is TGTGCCAGCAGTTTAGCGTCGGTGGACACTGAAGCTTTCTTT. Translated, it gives CASSLASVDTEAFF.